This T cell receptor beta chain was identified in a study of PD-1 blockade in classical Hodgkin lymphoma. This clone is a singleton in its sample. What it recognizes is unknown. Germline CDR1 reads MNHEY; CDR2 reads SMNVEV (reference sequence). This CDR3 comprises 17 residues. The junction had 20 bases not matched to a gene; V was cut back by 6 bases and J by 7 bases. Described time point: cycle 4 day 1 (C4D1), after five to seven weeks of nivolumab. Every patient had relapsed following autologous stem cell transplantation, and cohorts differed in brentuximab vedotin exposure. Some clones are missing from TCRdb's copy, which holds only in-frame ones; the method was immunoSEQ multiplex PCR. The sample has over 85,000 clones, around 93% seen once. General study findings and limits: By C4D1, diversity of CD4+ TCRs had risen significantly, whereas that of CD8+ TCRs had not. Complete responders' diversity at baseline resembled that of newly diagnosed patients.

This sequence was found in a human donor with classical Hodgkin lymphoma. The sequencing here drew on peripheral blood mononuclear cells (PBMCs), taken before the fourth cycle of nivolumab. This rearrangement joins TRBV27 to TRBJ2-5, with TRBD2 matching over 7 bases. DNA of the CDR3: TGTGCCAGCAGCCCAAATTCCGGGACTACAATATTATGGACCCAGTACTTC. Amino acid sequence: CASSPNSGTTILWTQYF.